What follows are 7 T cell receptor beta chains derived from one specimen sequenced in a study of cytomegalovirus exposure and HLA in healthy donors. With 60 Vbeta and 13 Jbeta primers, the PCR was carried out. Here immunoSEQ multiplex PCR was the method, and the copy in TCRdb shows in-frame clones only, minus some. The table records approximately 150,000 clones, 76% of them present only once. Material for sequencing was PBMCs. The receptors here all came from a male donor in good health and CMV-seronegative.

The chain links TRBV28 to TRBJ2-1, with 7 bases that match TRBD2. The J segment lost 9 bases and the V segment lost 5 bases, leaving 13 bases of the junction unmatched. The CDR3 has 15 amino acids. Germline CDR1 MDHEN, CDR2 SYDVKM. CDR3 residues: CASSPRGVGIGEQFF. DNA of the CDR3: TGTGCCAGCAGTCCTCGGGGGGTCGGTATCGGTGAGCAGTTCTTC.

V is TRBV6-5 and J is TRBJ2-1, with a tentative D call TRBD1 (6 bases). Trimming pared 7 bases from V and 5 bases from J, leaving 12 bases between. Germline CDR1 reads MNHEY; CDR2 reads SVGAGI. The CDR3 has 13 amino acids. The DNA for the CDR3 is TGTGCCAGCAAGGCAGGGGTTAACAATGAGCAGTTCTTC. Encoded protein: CASKAGVNNEQFF.

The V call is TRBV4-1, the J call TRBJ2-1; the D gene is possibly TRBD1 (6 bases). CDR3 size: 15 residues. CDR1 MGHRA and CDR2 YSYEKL come from the germline V gene. V shed 4 bases and J shed 3 bases, with 13 bases lying between them. CDR3 sequence: CASSPPTGFYNEQFF. The CDR3, as DNA: TGCGCCAGCAGCCCTCCCACAGGGTTCTACAATGAGCAGTTCTTC.

In regard to this clone: Relative to the germline gene, one junction end is altered; a read error may explain this. Additional DNA sequences in this sample encode the identical CDR3. The chain has TRBV2 and TRBJ1-4, with TRBD1 matching 7 bases. Germline-derived CDR1 and CDR2 are SNHLY and FYNNEI. This CDR3 is built from 14 residues. This CDR3 reads CASSGSTGLQKLFF. DNA for the CDR3: TGCGCCAGCAGTGGTTCGACAGGGCTTCAAAAACTGTTTTTT.

This clone showed up just once. V gene TRBV27 combines with J gene TRBJ2-5, with TRBD2 identical over 15 bases. The CDR3 runs 17 residues. The V and J ends lost 5 bases and 0 bases, in that order; junction bases with no gene match: 4. Germline CDR1 MNHEY, CDR2 SMNVEV (reference sequence). The DNA for the CDR3 is TGTGCCAGCAGTAGTGGACTAGCGGGGGGGTACCAAGAGACCCAGTACTTC. Translating gives CASSSGLAGGYQETQYF.

The V gene is TRBV7-2, the J gene TRBJ2-5, with TRBD2 matching 9 bases. Unmatched junction bases numbered 7, after V lost 3 bases and J lost 5 bases. The CDR3 runs 15 residues. The germline V gene has CDR1 SGHTA and CDR2 FQGNSA. The CDR3 DNA reads TGTGCCAGCAGCTTCGGCGGGGGGGCCGGGGAGACCCAGTACTTC. Translated, it gives CASSFGGGAGETQYF.

This rearrangement joins TRBV5-1 to TRBJ2-1; 7 nucleotides align to TRBD2. The CDR3 totals 15 residues. Per the germline V gene, CDR1 is SGHRS and CDR2 is YFSETQ. The J segment lost 8 bases and the V segment lost 0 bases, leaving 8 bases of the junction unmatched. CDR3 loop: CASSLGEGGPHEQFF. The CDR3 DNA reads TGCGCCAGCAGCTTGGGGGAGGGAGGCCCCCATGAGCAGTTCTTC.